One TCR beta chain is described in this entry. These data come from a study of early T cells in non-severe SARS-CoV-2 infection. About the research overall: Sequencing targeted bulk RNA from unsorted whole blood, leaving chains unpaired.

TCRdb analysed the 5' RACE reads with MiXCR anew, one entry per CDR3 protein. The data contain about 97,000 distinct CDR3 sequences, around 13% of them singletons. Germline V lookup: CDR1 SGHRS, CDR2 YFSETQ. Trimming stripped 6 bases from V and 4 bases from J, with 14 bases between. This CDR3 region has 14 residues. The chain uses TRBV5-1 and TRBJ2-1; D uncertain. Sequencing input: whole blood. This sequence originates from an adult who was a healthcare worker with PCR-confirmed SARS-CoV-2 infection or an uninfected control (not recorded which). The CDR3 DNA reads as TGCGCCAGCATGCTCGATCCACCATACAATGAGCAGTTCTTC. Encoded protein: CASMLDPPYNEQFF.